This T cell receptor beta chain was sequenced in a study of T cell responses to AZD1222 COVID-19 vaccine. Study as a whole: Researchers grouped second doses given at about 4 or about 12 weeks into one pool. The study, taken as a whole, reports: Females made up more of the donors, who were largely white British, and clonal diversity may have come out too low. Nearly half of spike-specific TCRs reportedly go after variant regions that carry no mutations.

Details on this clone: Antigen unknown.

Measured with immunoSEQ multiplex PCR; TCRdb has only the in-frame clones, and not every one. The sample shows roughly 140,000 clones, 88% of them seen only once. The clonotype comes from an adult in good health. Material: peripheral blood, obtained on day 0 of AZD1222 vaccination.

The CDR3, as DNA: TGTGCCAGCAGTTTACTAATACAGGAAGCTTTCTTT. Its translation is CASSLLIQEAFF. The rearrangement joins TRBV28 to TRBJ1-1, with unresolved D. Trimming cost V 2 bases and J 8 bases, with 9 bases left between them. Per the germline V gene, CDR1 is MDHEN and CDR2 is SYDVKM. The CDR3 is made up of 12 amino acids.